The next 12 T cell receptor beta chains were all read from a single sample in a study of graft-versus-host responses after intestinal transplantation. Repertoires were generated with immunoSEQ multiplex PCR, while TCRdb's copy carries only in-frame clones and drops some. The table has 70,000 or so clones, over 75% seen once. Their specific antigens are unknown. The sample in question was unstimulated CD4+ T cells sorted from spleen or lymph node cells, obtained before transplant. These TCRs come from a human donor who was the organ donor for an intestinal transplant.

The V gene is TRBV28, the J gene TRBJ1-3; maybe TRBD1 (6 bases). V lost 2 bases, J lost 0 bases, and 17 bases lay in between. The CDR3 totals 18 residues. In germline, CDR1 is MDHEN, CDR2 SYDVKM. The CDR3 DNA follows: TGTGCCAGCAGTTTAGCAGTGGGGGGGCCAGTCTCTGGAAACACCATATATTTT. This sequence encodes CASSLAVGGPVSGNTIYF.

The chain has TRBV28 and TRBJ1-2; the match to TRBD1 covers 8 bases. Germline CDR1 and CDR2: MDHEN and SYDVKM. This CDR3 contains 14 residues. After removal of 5 bases from V and 7 bases from J, the junction contained 9 bases not matched to a gene. CDR3 in amino acids: CASSPPRGPSGYTF. CDR3 in DNA: TGTGCCAGCAGTCCTCCCAGGGGGCCAAGTGGCTACACCTTC.

This chain links TRBV5-4 with TRBJ2-4, with D possibly being TRBD1 (6 bases). CDR1 and CDR2 from the germline V gene are SGHNT and YYREEE (reference sequence). The CDR3 totals 15 residues. Trimming left V 5 bases short and J 1 base short, with 13 bases between. CDR3 residues: CASRSGVGAKNIQYF. In DNA, the CDR3 is TGTGCCAGCAGGTCAGGGGTCGGGGCCAAAAACATTCAGTACTTC.

Concerning this clone: The same CDR3 arises from other DNA sequences in this sample as well. CDR3 DNA sequence: TGTGCCAGCAGTGAGCAGGGGACAGATACGCAGTATTTT. Its translation: CASSEQGTDTQYF. This chain links TRBV2 with TRBJ2-3; possibly TRBD1 for D (6 bases). The V end was cut by 3 bases, the J end by 3 bases, with 7 bases between. Germline CDR1 reads SNHLY; CDR2 reads FYNNEI. CDR3 length equals 13 residues.

The V and J genes are TRBV29-1 and TRBJ1-5; 7 bases fit TRBD1. The CDR3 runs 14 residues. J lost 4 bases, V lost 4 bases, and 7 bases had no gene match. Per the germline V gene, CDR1 is SQVTM and CDR2 is ANQGSEA. The CDR3 region is CSVGDSTPNQPQHF. In DNA form, the CDR3 reads TGCAGCGTTGGGGACAGCACCCCGAATCAGCCCCAGCATTTT.

This clone appeared a few times. V and J are TRBV5-6 and TRBJ2-2; 7 bases agree with TRBD1. The CDR3 extends over 14 amino acids. CDR1 is SGHDT and CDR2 is YYEEEE in the germline V gene. With 5 bases clipped from V and 5 bases from J, the junction kept 6 bases outside the gene matches. CDR3 amino acids: CASSYDRATGELFF. CDR3 coding DNA: TGTGCCAGCAGTTACGACAGGGCGACCGGGGAGCTGTTTTTT.

The chain has TRBV7-2 and TRBJ1-2; D is uncertain. Per the germline V gene, CDR1 is SGHTA and CDR2 is FQGNSA. The CDR3 has 14 amino acids. Trimming removed 5 bases from V and 4 bases from J, with 14 bases in between. The CDR3 sequence: CASSDGADVYGYTF. The CDR3 DNA is TGTGCCAGCAGCGACGGAGCGGATGTCTATGGCTACACCTTC.

This chain links TRBV25-1 with TRBJ2-3; 10 nucleotides align to TRBD2. Germline CDR1 reads MGHDK; CDR2 reads SYGVNS. The CDR3 totals 15 residues. With 5 bases clipped from V and 4 bases from J, the junction kept 6 bases outside the gene matches. CDR3 in DNA: TGTGCCAGCAGTCTATTAGCGGGGGGTTCAGATACGCAGTATTTT. Residues: CASSLLAGGSDTQYF.

The chain uses TRBV2 and TRBJ2-1; D may be TRBD2 (6 bases). Trimming pared 4 bases from V and 5 bases from J, leaving 15 bases between. The length of the CDR3 is 15 residues. In germline, CDR1 is SNHLY, CDR2 FYNNEI. As DNA, the CDR3 is TGTGCCAGCAGTGCGGGGAGGAGGATGCACAATGAGCAGTTCTTC. Translating it yields CASSAGRRMHNEQFF.

This clone is classed as medium-sized. The rearrangement links TRBV28 to TRBJ1-4; 7 positions agree with TRBD1. Trimming cost V 6 bases and J 5 bases; bases outside gene matches: 9. In germline, CDR1 is MDHEN, CDR2 SYDVKM. The CDR3 is 15 amino acids. Written as DNA, the CDR3 is TGTGCCAGCAGCAACCGACAGGGACGAAATGAAAAACTGTTTTTT. Amino acid sequence: CASSNRQGRNEKLFF.

V gene TRBV27 combines with J gene TRBJ2-3; TRBD2 matches at 13 bases. The CDR3 spans 18 residues. Germline CDR1 MNHEY, CDR2 SMNVEV (reference sequence). The ends lost 6 bases at V and 4 bases at J; junction bases unmatched: 13. CDR3 in DNA: TGTGCCAGCAGCTCACCCGGGACTAGCGGGGTCCGGTCAGATACGCAGTATTTT. Translation: CASSSPGTSGVRSDTQYF.

This chain uses TRBV15 with TRBJ2-7; D ambiguous. The V and J ends lost 0 bases and 3 bases respectively, with 3 bases between them. There are 12 residues in the CDR3. Per the germline V gene, CDR1 is LNHNV and CDR2 is YYDKDF (reference sequence). The CDR3 sequence is CATSRDYYEQYV. DNA of the CDR3: TGTGCCACCAGCAGAGATTACTACGAGCAGTACGTC.